Below are 26 T cell receptor beta chains sequenced from a single sample in a study of beta chain features in type 1 diabetes. cDNA synthesis used the whole RNA isolate, giving expressed TCRB sequences. Here immunoSEQ multiplex PCR was the method, and the copy in TCRdb shows in-frame clones only, minus some. The repertoire has fewer than 300,000 clones, roughly 20% of them found once; the top ten carry approximately 0.029%. Their target antigens are unknown. Findings of the study overall: In all four CD4+ subsets, TCRB CDR3 length was significantly, moderately reduced in type 1 diabetes.

The sample was naive CD4+ T cells from blood. The source of these receptors is a woman between 35 and 50 years old with type 1 diabetes.

This clone was observed a handful of times. The chain has TRBV7-2 and TRBJ2-7; D is unclear. V was cut by 0 bases and J by 4 bases, with 7 bases left in between. CDR1 is SGHTA, CDR2 FQGNSA, per germline. The length of the CDR3 is 13 residues. The CDR3 region is CASSLASTYEQYF. The CDR3, as DNA: TGTGCCAGCAGCTTAGCTAGCACTTACGAGCAGTACTTC.

Only a few counts were recorded for this clone. The chain combines TRBV9 with TRBJ2-1; D is perhaps TRBD2 (5 bases). V lost 0 bases and J 9 bases, leaving 16 bases between the germline ends. CDR3 length equals 15 residues. Germline CDR1 reads SGDLS; CDR2 reads YYNGEE. The CDR3 nucleotides are TGTGCCAGCAGCGTAGTAAGTAGCGCCGGGGTTGAGCAGTTCTTC. Translating gives CASSVVSSAGVEQFF.

This clone was seen only a few times. V is TRBV29-1 and J is TRBJ2-7; D perhaps matches TRBD1 (6 bases). Trimming stripped 6 bases from V and 1 base from J, with 16 bases between. CDR1 and CDR2 (germline): SQVTM, ANQGSEA. There are 14 residues in the CDR3. The CDR3 nucleotides are TGCAGCGTGACAGGCCGCGCCCGTTCCTACGAGCAGTACTTC. Protein product: CSVTGRARSYEQYF.

The chain recombines TRBV5-1 with TRBJ2-1; TRBD1 aligns across 8 bases. J was trimmed by 6 bases and V by 5 bases; bases with no gene match: 13. The CDR3 is 16 amino acids. The germline V gene encodes CDR1 SGHRS and CDR2 YFSETQ. The CDR3 bases are TGCGCCAGCAGTCCACAAGGGGTCGGACAGGGCAATGAGCAGTTCTTC. This codes for CASSPQGVGQGNEQFF.

This sequence joins TRBV7-2 and TRBJ2-3, with a tentative D call TRBD2 (5 bases). Trimming removed 5 bases at V and 0 bases at J, with 9 bases between. The CDR3 length is 14 residues. Germline V gene sequence: CDR1 SGHTA, CDR2 FQGNSA. CDR3 sequence (DNA): TGTGCCAGCAGCCGGACGGGGAGCACAGATACGCAGTATTTT. Protein product: CASSRTGSTDTQYF.

There are a few counts of this clone. The genes are TRBV9 and TRBJ1-2; D remains ambiguous. The V gene's germline CDR1 is SGDLS and CDR2 YYNGEE. CDR3 length: 15 amino acids. The V end lost 4 bases, the J end lost 4 bases, and 17 bases lay between the germline ends. CDR3 coding DNA: TGTGCCAGCAGCCCCCAGACCCCGGGAATCTATGGCTACACCTTC. This translates into CASSPQTPGIYGYTF.

The genes are TRBV28 and TRBJ2-7; TRBD1 agrees at 8 bases. Germline CDR1 reads MDHEN; CDR2 reads SYDVKM. CDR3 length: 15 residues. The V gene end was trimmed by 2 bases and the J gene end by 2 bases; junction bases not matched to a gene: 5. Written as DNA, the CDR3 is TGTGCCAGCAGTTTACCGGGACAGGACGCCTACGAGCAGTACTTC. It translates to CASSLPGQDAYEQYF.

The V call is TRBV28, the J call TRBJ1-5; D is unclear. Deletions cut 7 bases from V and 2 bases from J, with 12 bases between. From germline, CDR1 is MDHEN and CDR2 SYDVKM. This CDR3 spans 14 amino acids. Written as DNA, the CDR3 is TGTGCCAGCATTCGAGGGTCTGGCAATCAGCCCCAGCATTTT. As protein: CASIRGSGNQPQHF.

This clone was detected only a few times. This sequence joins TRBV5-5 and TRBJ2-7; perhaps TRBD1 as D (6 bases). This CDR3 has 15 residues. The germline gives CDR1 SGHKS, CDR2 YYEKEE (reference sequence). V dropped 5 bases and J dropped 2 bases, with 17 bases sitting between them. The CDR3 nucleotides are TGTGCCAGCAGTATCGGTGGGACACTAGCCTACGAGCAGTACTTC. Translated, it gives CASSIGGTLAYEQYF. The full variable domain, rest sourced from reference TRBV5-5 and TRBJ2-7, is DAGVTQSPTHLIKTRGQQVTLRCSPISGHKSVSWYQQVLGQGPQFIFQYYEKEERGRGNFPDRFSARQFPNYSSELNVNALLLGDSALYLCASSIGGTLAYEQYFGPGTRLTVT.

The V and J genes are TRBV4-2 and TRBJ2-1; D perhaps matches TRBD2 (6 bases). The CDR3 runs to 15 residues. Trimming took off 1 base at V and 1 base at J, with 8 bases between the two ends. Looked up from germline, CDR1 is LGHNA and CDR2 is YNFKEQ. The CDR3 nucleotides read TGTGCCAGCAGCCAAGGTGGGACTTCCTACAATGAGCAGTTCTTC. Translating gives CASSQGGTSYNEQFF.

This clone has only a few counts. This chain joins TRBV5-4 and TRBJ1-2; a weak D match, TRBD1 (5 bases). The V and J ends lost 0 bases and 4 bases respectively, with 16 bases between them. There are 16 residues in the CDR3. From germline, CDR1 is SGHNT and CDR2 YYREEE (reference sequence). CDR3 bases: TGTGCCAGCAGCTTGGGAACAGGCGAACCACTCTATGGCTACACCTTC. It encodes CASSLGTGEPLYGYTF.

This clone came up a few times. The chain couples TRBV2 to TRBJ2-1; 11 bases line up with TRBD2. The CDR3 loop spans 14 amino acids. The germline gives CDR1 SNHLY, CDR2 FYNNEI. V lost 8 bases and J lost 7; bases outside the gene matches: 7. The CDR3 nucleotides read TGTGCCAGCGCCGTAGCGGGAGGGCGGAATGAGCAGTTCTTC. It codes for CASAVAGGRNEQFF.

This clone was counted only a few times. This chain uses TRBV9 with TRBJ2-7, with 10 positions matching TRBD2. Germline trimming cut 3 bases from V and 0 bases from J; bases unmatched to any gene: 9. This CDR3 is built from 17 residues. Germline V gene sequence: CDR1 SGDLS, CDR2 YYNGEE. The CDR3 DNA reads TGTGCCAGCAGCGCCTCCCTAGTAGCGGGAGGCTCCTACGAGCAGTACTTC. The encoded protein is CASSASLVAGGSYEQYF. Full variable domain (remainder filled in from reference TRBV9 and TRBJ2-7): DSGVTQTPKHLITATGQRVTLRCSPRSGDLSVYWYQQSLDQGLQFLIQYYNGEERAKGNILERFSAQQFPDLHSELNLSSLELGDSALYFCASSASLVAGGSYEQYFGPGTRLTVT.

The genes are TRBV29-1 and TRBJ2-7; the match to TRBD2 covers 7 bases. J was trimmed by 9 bases and V by 6 bases; bases with no gene match: 11. This CDR3 has 12 amino acids. The germline V gene encodes CDR1 SQVTM and CDR2 ANQGSEA. This chain's CDR3 is CSVFPSGEGQYF. The CDR3 DNA is TGCAGCGTATTCCCGTCGGGGGAGGGGCAGTACTTC.

V is TRBV29-1 and J is TRBJ1-1; maybe TRBD1 (6 bases). V dropped 6 bases and J dropped 4 bases, with 15 bases sitting between them. Looked up from germline, CDR1 is SQVTM and CDR2 is ANQGSEA. The CDR3 totals 13 residues. The CDR3 DNA sequence: TGCAGCGTGATACAGGGAAGGGCCACTGAAGCTTTCTTT. Protein product: CSVIQGRATEAFF. Drawing the rest from reference TRBV29-1 and TRBJ1-1, the complete variable domain is SAVISQKPSRDICQRGTSLTIQCQVDSQVTMMFWYRQQPGQSLTLIATANQGSEATYESGFVIDKFPISRPNLTFSTLTVSNMSPEDSSIYLCSVIQGRATEAFFGQGTRLTVV.

There are a few counts of this clone. This chain links TRBV9 with TRBJ2-1; 9 bases fit TRBD2. Looked up from germline, CDR1 is SGDLS and CDR2 is YYNGEE. V shed 0 bases, J shed 3 bases, and the junction held 7 bases outside the gene matches. The CDR3 length is 17 residues. Here the CDR3 reads CASSVGIAGAYYNEQFF. The CDR3 DNA is TGTGCCAGCAGCGTAGGAATAGCGGGGGCCTACTACAATGAGCAGTTCTTC.

This clone was detected a few times. The gene calls are TRBV18 and TRBJ2-7, with 10 bases that match TRBD1. The length of the CDR3 is 17 residues. From germline, CDR1 is KGHSH and CDR2 LQKENI. Germline trimming cut 4 bases from V and 2 bases from J; bases unmatched to any gene: 11. CDR3 nucleotides: TGTGCCAGCTCACGATCAATCAGGGACAGGGGCACCTACGAGCAGTACTTC. Amino acid sequence: CASSRSIRDRGTYEQYF. Supplemented by reference TRBV18 and TRBJ2-7, the full variable domain reads NAGVMQNPRHLVRRRGQEARLRCSPMKGHSHVYWYRQLPEEGLKFMVYLQKENIIDESGMPKERFSAEFPKEGPSILRIQQVVRGDSAAYFCASSRSIRDRGTYEQYFGPGTRLTVT.

This clone was seen a handful of times. The chain links TRBV5-1 to TRBJ2-1; tentative D call: TRBD2 (5 bases). Looked up from germline, CDR1 is SGHRS and CDR2 is YFSETQ. The CDR3 totals 13 residues. The germline V and J ends were trimmed by 3 bases and 9 bases, with 13 bases remaining between them. The CDR3 loop is CASSSDSAGEQFF. CDR3 coding DNA: TGCGCCAGCAGCTCCGACTCCGCGGGTGAGCAGTTCTTC.

The chain uses TRBV2 and TRBJ2-5, with 13 bases identical to TRBD2. CDR3 size: 15 residues. V was clipped by 5 bases and J by 5 bases; unmatched bases: 5. Germline V gene sequence: CDR1 SNHLY, CDR2 FYNNEI. The CDR3 spells CASSSGTSGAETQYF. CDR3 DNA sequence: TGTGCCAGCAGTTCTGGGACTAGCGGGGCGGAGACCCAGTACTTC.

There are a few counts of this clone. The V call is TRBV4-3, the J call TRBJ1-1; a possible D gene is TRBD1 (6 bases). The CDR3 has 13 residues. Trimming took 5 bases from V and 5 from J, leaving 12 bases between them. The germline V gene encodes CDR1 LGHNA and CDR2 YSLEER. This chain's CDR3 is CASSAGDYTEAFF. The CDR3 DNA follows: TGCGCCAGCAGCGCAGGGGATTATACTGAAGCTTTCTTT.

This clone was picked up a small number of times. The chain uses TRBV28 and TRBJ1-2, with a tentative D call TRBD1 (5 bases). The CDR3 extends over 15 amino acids. CDR1 MDHEN and CDR2 SYDVKM come from the germline V gene. The CDR3 DNA reads TGTGCTAGTCTCCAGGGAGGGGAAGCTAACTATGGCTACACCTTC. This encodes CASLQGGEANYGYTF.

V and J are TRBV5-6 and TRBJ1-6; D possibly corresponds to TRBD1 (6 bases). This CDR3 has 17 amino acids. V lost 4 bases and J lost 9, with 23 bases in between. CDR1 and CDR2 from the germline V gene are SGHDT and YYEEEE. The CDR3 DNA reads as TGTGCCAGCAGCCCACCTGGGGGCCTCTCGTCTTTTTCACCCCTCCACTTT. Its translation is CASSPPGGLSSFSPLHF.

In its sample, this clone was seen a few times. The rearrangement joins TRBV7-9 to TRBJ1-4; D is unclear. In germline, CDR1 is SEHNR, CDR2 FQNEAQ (reference sequence). The V end lost 4 bases, the J end lost 7 bases, and 10 bases lay between the germline ends. There are 13 residues in the CDR3. CDR3 bases: TGTGCCAGCAGCTCCTTCTCCGGTGAAAAACTGTTTTTT. Its translation is CASSSFSGEKLFF.

This clone was recorded a few times. This rearrangement joins TRBV18 to TRBJ1-2; maybe TRBD1 (5 bases). The V gene's germline CDR1 is KGHSH and CDR2 LQKENI. With 3 bases removed from V and 8 bases from J, the gap between germline ends came to 22 bases. This CDR3 comprises 16 residues. The CDR3 nucleotides are TGTGCCAGCTCACCGAATGGGACTCCCGCCGGGAAAGGCTACACCTTC. Amino acids: CASSPNGTPAGKGYTF.

The chain is built from TRBV2 and TRBJ2-1; 9 nucleotides agree with TRBD1. The ends lost 6 bases at V and 9 bases at J; junction bases unmatched: 12. The CDR3 sequence is 15 residues long. Germline loops: CDR1 SNHLY, CDR2 FYNNEI. The CDR3 nucleotides read TGTGCCAGCAGGGCCCCCGGGACAGGGATCAGTGAGCAGTTCTTC. It specifies CASRAPGTGISEQFF.

The sample holds a few counts of this clone. The chain's CDR3 is CSVELGLAGDQETQYF. For the CDR3, the DNA is TGCAGCGTGGAACTAGGACTAGCGGGAGACCAAGAGACCCAGTACTTC. This chain connects TRBV29-1 to TRBJ2-5, with 13 bases identical to TRBD2. Trimming at V came to 6 bases and at J to 0 bases, leaving 7 bases not matched to a gene. This CDR3 comprises 16 residues. CDR1 is SQVTM and CDR2 is ANQGSEA in the germline V gene.